A selection of T cell receptor beta chains follows, all from one sample in a study of T cells in narcolepsy. Data came from immunoSEQ multiplex PCR; TCRdb stores just in-frame clones and leaves some out. Of under 30,000 clones listed, about 83% are singletons. Sequenced sample: CD45RA- memory CD4+ T cells from PBMCs. Every receptor here comes from a human donor with narcolepsy. The CDR3 runs from the conserved cysteine through the conserved F or W. Fields, in order: clone size, J gene, D gene, V gene, CDR3 protein, CDR3 DNA. D genes are given only for firm matches. Not all rows give a size; the values are once, few, many and, for expanded clones, a class.

>NA|TRBJ2-3|TRBD1|TRBV7-6
CASSLKTGMGPDTQYF
TGTGCCAGCAGCTTAAAGACAGGGATGGGTCCAGATACGCAGTATTTT
>once|TRBJ1-2|NA|TRBV7-2
CASSKRQAPDGYTF
TGTGCCAGCAGCAAGCGACAGGCACCCGATGGCTACACCTTC
>once|TRBJ1-1|NA|TRBV5-1
CASSLIPDTEAFF
TGCGCCAGCAGCTTGATACCAGACACTGAAGCTTTCTTT
>once|TRBJ1-2|NA|TRBV5-6
CASKIPAEGCGYTF
TGTGCCAGCAAAATACCCGCGGAAGGCTGTGGCTACACCTTC
>once|TRBJ1-5|NA|TRBV28
CASSSLGGENQPQHF
TGTGCCAGCAGTTCCCTAGGCGGTGAGAATCAGCCCCAGCATTTT
>NA|TRBJ2-2|TRBD2|TRBV9
CASSVVPVGAGGLGGELFF
TGTGCCAGCAGCGTAGTCCCAGTAGGAGCGGGGGGGCTCGGCGGGGAGCTGTTTTTT
>NA|TRBJ1-2|NA|TRBV6-5
CASQGRGTNYGYTF
TGTGCCAGCCAGGGGAGAGGGACTAACTATGGCTACACCTTC
>NA|TRBJ1-2|TRBD1|TRBV5-4
CASSAPRQGAIDGYTF
TGTGCCAGCAGCGCGCCCCGACAGGGGGCAATCGATGGCTACACCTTC
>NA|TRBJ2-1|TRBD2|TRBV5-6
CASSLAGGGNEQFF
TGTGCCAGCAGCTTAGCGGGGGGAGGGAATGAGCAGTTCTTC
>NA|TRBJ1-1|TRBD1|TRBV5-6
CASSPVTQGAGNTEAFF
TGTGCCAGCAGCCCGGTGACCCAGGGGGCAGGGAACACTGAAGCTTTCTTT
>NA|TRBJ2-7|NA|TRBV29-1
CSIQKGVGDEQYF
TGCAGCATACAAAAGGGGGTAGGGGACGAGCAGTACTTC
>NA|TRBJ2-5|TRBD1|TRBV28
CASSVPGQTQETQYF
TGTGCCAGCAGTGTACCGGGACAGACCCAAGAGACCCAGTACTTC
>NA|TRBJ2-5|TRBD2|TRBV27
CASRELAGGPTQYF
TGTGCCAGCAGAGAATTAGCGGGGGGGCCGACCCAGTACTTC
>NA|TRBJ1-6|NA|TRBV7-9
CASRRPGGRSPLHF
TGTGCCAGCAGAAGACCCGGGGGAAGGTCACCCCTCCACTTT
>NA|TRBJ2-3|NA|TRBV6-5
CASREGTDTQYF
TGTGCCAGCAGAGAGGGAACAGATACGCAGTATTTT
>NA|TRBJ1-1|TRBD1|TRBV6-4
CASSGDSGDTEAFF
TGTGCCAGCAGTGGGGACAGCGGGGACACTGAAGCTTTCTTT